The 18 T cell receptor beta chains presented below share a single source sample, sequenced in a study of blood T cell repertoires in COVID-19. Assay: immunoSEQ multiplex PCR; the TCRdb copy retains only in-frame clones and omits some. This table holds around 63,000 clones, 65% to 80% found once. Source material: peripheral blood. The receptor source for this set is a human donor in a cohort sampled during active COVID-19.

The V call is TRBV4-2, the J call TRBJ2-7, with 9 bases identical to TRBD1. The germline gives CDR1 LGHNA, CDR2 YNFKEQ. There are 13 residues in the CDR3. V gave up 4 bases and J gave up 5 bases; unmatched junction bases: 3. CDR3 coding DNA: TGTGCCAGCAGCCTAACAGGGGGCGACGAGCAGTACTTC. Translation: CASSLTGGDEQYF.

The chain employs TRBV5-1 and TRBJ2-1; tentative D call: TRBD2 (5 bases). V was shortened by 3 bases and J by 6 bases, with 10 bases between the two germline ends. Germline CDR1 is SGHRS and CDR2 is YFSETQ. This CDR3 region has 13 residues. The CDR3 reads CASSYGERNEQFF. The CDR3 DNA sequence: TGCGCCAGCAGCTACGGGGAACGCAATGAGCAGTTCTTC. Based on the CDR3 plus reference TRBV5-1 and TRBJ2-1, the full variable domain is KAGVTQTPRYLIKTRGQQVTLSCSPISGHRSVSWYQQTPGQGLQFLFEYFSETQRNKGNFPGRFSGRQFSNSRSEMNVSTLELGDSALYLCASSYGERNEQFFGPGTRLTVL.

The V and J genes are TRBV7-2 and TRBJ1-1; maybe TRBD1 (5 bases). The CDR3 sequence is 15 residues long. Germline loops: CDR1 SGHTA, CDR2 FQGNSA. V lost 5 bases to trimming and J lost 1 base, with 14 bases between them. CDR3 DNA sequence: TGTGCCAGCAGCACTCAGGGAAGAGGGAACACTGAAGCTTTCTTT. It encodes CASSTQGRGNTEAFF.

The chain links TRBV24-1 to TRBJ2-1; 10 bases fit TRBD2. CDR3 length: 17 amino acids. The junction had 13 bases not matched to a gene; V was cut back by 3 bases and J by 9 bases. The germline V gene has CDR1 KGHDR and CDR2 SFDVKD. The CDR3 sequence: CATSDPALLAGVSEQFF. The CDR3, as DNA: TGTGCCACCAGTGATCCTGCCCTTCTAGCGGGAGTCAGTGAGCAGTTCTTC.

The V gene is TRBV7-8, the J gene TRBJ2-3; D not resolved. Trimming stripped 2 bases from V and 5 bases from J, with 14 bases between. Germline V gives CDR1 SGHVS, CDR2 FQNEAQ. The CDR3 totals 15 residues. The CDR3, as DNA: TGTGCCAGCAGCTTAAGAACCCCGGGTGGAGATACGCAGTATTTT. Translation gives CASSLRTPGGDTQYF. Filled out from reference TRBV7-8 and TRBJ2-3, the complete variable domain reads GAGVSQSPRYKVAKRGQDVALRCDPISGHVSLFWYQQALGQGPEFLTYFQNEAQLDKSGLPSDRFFAERPEGSVSTLKIQRTQQEDSAVYLCASSLRTPGGDTQYFGPGTRLTVL.

V gene TRBV6-6 combines with J gene TRBJ1-4; D unclear. Germline V lookup: CDR1 MNHNY, CDR2 SVGAGI (reference sequence). The CDR3 is made up of 11 amino acids. With 7 bases removed from V and 8 bases from J, the gap between germline ends came to 8 bases. The CDR3 spells CASNSYEKLFF. In DNA, the CDR3 is TGTGCCAGCAACTCGTACGAAAAACTGTTTTTT.

The chain carries TRBV30 and TRBJ2-5; D possibly corresponds to TRBD1 (6 bases). V was shortened by 3 bases and J by 4 bases, with 12 bases between the two germline ends. This CDR3 is 13 amino acids long. Germline CDR1 and CDR2: GTSNPN and SVGIG (reference sequence). CDR3 DNA sequence: TGTGCCTGGAGAGGGGGAGCGGCAGAGACCCAGTACTTC. The encoded protein is CAWRGGAAETQYF.

The chain has TRBV3-1 (or the pseudogene TRBV3-2) and TRBJ1-2; D might be TRBD1 (6 bases). The germline CDR1 and CDR2 sequences are LGHDT and YNNKEL (reference sequence). The CDR3 runs to 13 residues. V lost 3 bases and J lost 5, with 10 bases in between. DNA of the CDR3: TGTGCCAGCAGCCAGGACACAGGGTATGGCTACACCTTC. It specifies CASSQDTGYGYTF.

CDR3 loop: CATSDLFSNEQYF. For the CDR3, the DNA is TGTGCCACCAGTGATTTGTTTAGCAACGAGCAGTACTTC. The V and J genes are TRBV24-1 and TRBJ2-7; D remains ambiguous. V was cut by 0 bases and J by 5 bases, with 7 bases left in between. This CDR3 region has 13 residues. Per the germline V gene, CDR1 is KGHDR and CDR2 is SFDVKD.

The chain carries TRBV21-1 and TRBJ2-7; TRBD2, the table's D call, was not compared with the DNA. TRBV21-1 is a pseudogene segment. The CDR3 runs to 15 residues. The CDR3 here is CASSDHGKTCYEQYF. CDR3 nucleotide sequence: TGTGCCAGCAGCGATCACGGGAAGACCTGCTACGAGCAGTACTTC.

The J gene is TRBJ2-3, the V gene TRBV7-6, with D possibly matching TRBD2 (6 bases). Germline V lookup: CDR1 SGHVS, CDR2 FNYEAQ. V lost 3 bases to trimming and J lost 0 bases, with 13 bases between them. The CDR3 is 16 amino acids. CDR3 DNA sequence: TGTGCCAGCAGCTTGGGACTCGAAGAAAGCACAGATACGCAGTATTTT. It is translated as CASSLGLEESTDTQYF.

This clone was found a few times. The chain employs TRBV5-6 and TRBJ1-1; TRBD1 matches 8 bases. CDR1 SGHDT and CDR2 YYEEEE come from the germline V gene. Germline trimming cut 4 bases from V and 3 bases from J; bases unmatched to any gene: 11. The CDR3 is 16 amino acids. CDR3 nucleotide sequence: TGTGCCAGCAGCCAAAGACAGGGGTTTACATACACTGAAGCTTTCTTT. It codes for CASSQRQGFTYTEAFF.

This chain links TRBV4-1 with TRBJ1-1; tentatively, D is TRBD1 (5 bases). This CDR3 spans 12 amino acids. The ends were cut back, 6 bases at V and 5 bases at J, with 10 bases in the middle. Germline V gene lookup returns CDR1 MGHRA and CDR2 YSYEKL. The CDR3 loop is CASSFQGTEAFF. Here the CDR3 DNA reads TGCGCCAGCAGTTTCCAGGGAACTGAAGCTTTCTTT.

The chain has TRBV2 and TRBJ2-1; the D gene is possibly TRBD2 (5 bases). Between the trimmed V and J ends, which lost 3 bases and 0 bases, there was a span of 9 bases. The CDR3 runs to 15 residues. Germline CDR1 and CDR2: SNHLY and FYNNEI. DNA for the CDR3: TGTGCCAGCAGTGAGAAGCGGAGCTCCTACAATGAGCAGTTCTTC. Amino acid sequence: CASSEKRSSYNEQFF.

V usage is TRBV7-2 and J usage is TRBJ2-1; 7 bases map to TRBD2. CDR3 size: 15 residues. With 0 bases clipped from V and 2 bases from J, the junction kept 1 base outside the gene matches. Per germline, CDR1 SGHTA and CDR2 FQGNSA. CDR3 region: CASSLAGGPYNEQFF. For the CDR3, the DNA is TGTGCCAGCAGCTTAGCGGGAGGGCCCTACAATGAGCAGTTCTTC.

The chain links TRBV12-3 or TRBV12-4 to TRBJ1-1, with a tentative D call TRBD1 (5 bases). The V end was cut by 5 bases, the J end by 11 bases, with 12 bases between. This CDR3 has 11 amino acids. As DNA, the CDR3 is TGTGCCAGCAGTGGGGGGGGTTCGGCTTTCTTT. Translated: CASSGGGSAFF.

The chain links TRBV11-3 to TRBJ2-5; 8 nucleotides agree with TRBD1. Germline CDR1 is SGHNT and CDR2 is YENEEA. The CDR3 spans 17 residues. J was trimmed by 4 bases and V by 4 bases; bases with no gene match: 14. In DNA form, the CDR3 reads TGTGCCAGCAGCTCCCCAGGGGGCAGGGGGCAAGGAGAGACCCAGTACTTC. Protein sequence: CASSSPGGRGQGETQYF.

V gene TRBV9 combines with J gene TRBJ2-5; D call uncertain. This CDR3 has 14 amino acids. V lost 0 bases to trimming and J lost 2 bases, with 8 bases between them. Germline CDR1 is SGDLS and CDR2 is YYNGEE. CDR3 protein: CASSVAGDQETQYF. The CDR3 nucleotides are TGTGCCAGCAGCGTAGCGGGTGATCAAGAGACCCAGTACTTC.